The clone carrying this T cell receptor beta chain appeared many times. Its antigen is unknown. Treatment specified: randomized to nivolumab then ipilimumab (arm A) or the reverse (arm B). This specimen belongs to a study of sequential checkpoint blockade in melanoma. About the research overall: TCRbeta immunosequencing was performed on DNA from 91 pretreatment melanoma tumor samples.

Study-level findings and limits: For nivolumab-first patients, baseline tumor clonality was associated with response.

Method: immunoSEQ multiplex PCR; TCRdb's copy keeps in-frame clones and lacks some. The top ten hold about 1.6% of the sample, which has some 40,000 clones, approximately 30% seen once. CDR1 and CDR2 from the germline V gene are SGHNT and YENEEA. The CDR3 is 14 amino acids. Between the trimmed V and J ends, which lost 7 bases and 0 bases, there was a span of 12 bases. This receptor was obtained from a human donor with melanoma. V is TRBV11-3 and J is TRBJ1-1; D is possibly TRBD1 (6 bases). The material sequenced was tumor tissue (inferred from file names), taken from a patient given nivolumab and ipilimumab in sequence. CDR3 bases: TGTGCCAGCACGGTAGACAGGATGAACACTGAAGCTTTCTTT. This encodes CASTVDRMNTEAFF. Using reference TRBV11-3 and TRBJ1-1 for the parts outside the CDR3, the full variable domain is EAGVVQSPRYKIIEKKQPVAFWCNPISGHNTLYWYLQNLGQGPELLIRYENEEAVDDSQLPKDRFSAERLKGVDSTLKIQPAELGDSAVYLCASTVDRMNTEAFFGQGTRLTVV.